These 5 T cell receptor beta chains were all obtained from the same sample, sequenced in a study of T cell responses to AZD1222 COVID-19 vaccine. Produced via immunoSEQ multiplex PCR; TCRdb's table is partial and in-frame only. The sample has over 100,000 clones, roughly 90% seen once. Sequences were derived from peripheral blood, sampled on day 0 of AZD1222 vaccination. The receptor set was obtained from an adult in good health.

The CDR3 DNA is TGTGCCAGCAGTCCCGGGACTAGCGGCTATGAGCAGTTCTTC. This sequence encodes CASSPGTSGYEQFF. The genes are TRBV27 and TRBJ2-1; TRBD2 matches 11 bases. J gave up 8 bases and V 5 bases, and 5 bases lay outside the gene matches. The germline V gene encodes CDR1 MNHEY and CDR2 SMNVEV (reference sequence). This CDR3 is 14 amino acids long.

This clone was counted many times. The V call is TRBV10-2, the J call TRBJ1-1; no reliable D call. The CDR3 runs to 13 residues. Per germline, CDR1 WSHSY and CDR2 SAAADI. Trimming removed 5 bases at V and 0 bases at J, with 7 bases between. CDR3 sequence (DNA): TGCGCCAGCAGTAATACAGTGAACACTGAAGCTTTCTTT. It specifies CASSNTVNTEAFF.

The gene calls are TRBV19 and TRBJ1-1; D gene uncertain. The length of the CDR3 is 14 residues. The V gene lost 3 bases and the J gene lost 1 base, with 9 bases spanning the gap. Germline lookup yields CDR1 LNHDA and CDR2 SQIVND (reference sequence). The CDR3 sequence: CASSIKGPNTEAFF. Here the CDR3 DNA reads TGTGCCAGTAGTATTAAGGGTCCGAACACTGAAGCTTTCTTT.

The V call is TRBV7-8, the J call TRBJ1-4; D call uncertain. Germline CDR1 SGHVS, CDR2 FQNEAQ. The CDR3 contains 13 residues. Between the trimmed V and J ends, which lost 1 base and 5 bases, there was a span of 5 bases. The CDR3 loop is CASSLGGNEKLFF. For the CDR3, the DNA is TGTGCCAGCAGCTTAGGCGGGAATGAAAAACTGTTTTTT.

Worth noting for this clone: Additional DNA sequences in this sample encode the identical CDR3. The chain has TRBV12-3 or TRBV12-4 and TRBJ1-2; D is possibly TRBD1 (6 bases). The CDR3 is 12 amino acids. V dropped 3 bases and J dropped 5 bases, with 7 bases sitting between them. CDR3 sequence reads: CASSFQGYGYTF. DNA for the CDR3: TGTGCCAGCAGTTTCCAGGGGTATGGCTACACCTTC.